The present TCR beta chain was sequenced within a study of T cells in localized non-small cell lung cancer. Study-level findings and limits: Uninvolved adjacent lung, not tumor, had the highest T cell clonality. A median of about 60 of the top 100 tumor clones appeared in adjacent lung, which was paired and uninvolved.

The protocol was immunoSEQ multiplex PCR, while the TCRdb copy is restricted to in-frame clones and leaves out a portion. The data hold about 52,000 clones, with approximately 86% observed a single time. As regards this clone: Its antigen is not known.

Trimming removed 5 bases from V and 5 bases from J; junction bases left unmatched: 9. Germline lookup yields CDR1 MNHEY and CDR2 SVGAGI. The CDR3 spans 14 residues. The receptor was derived from a female donor with stage II lung adenocarcinoma. J is TRBJ2-7 and V is TRBV6-5; 7 bases are a match to TRBD1. This sample comprised PBMCs, obtained before any cancer treatment. The CDR3: CASSDRDSLDEQYF. The CDR3 bases are TGTGCCAGCAGTGACCGGGACAGCCTTGACGAGCAGTACTTC.